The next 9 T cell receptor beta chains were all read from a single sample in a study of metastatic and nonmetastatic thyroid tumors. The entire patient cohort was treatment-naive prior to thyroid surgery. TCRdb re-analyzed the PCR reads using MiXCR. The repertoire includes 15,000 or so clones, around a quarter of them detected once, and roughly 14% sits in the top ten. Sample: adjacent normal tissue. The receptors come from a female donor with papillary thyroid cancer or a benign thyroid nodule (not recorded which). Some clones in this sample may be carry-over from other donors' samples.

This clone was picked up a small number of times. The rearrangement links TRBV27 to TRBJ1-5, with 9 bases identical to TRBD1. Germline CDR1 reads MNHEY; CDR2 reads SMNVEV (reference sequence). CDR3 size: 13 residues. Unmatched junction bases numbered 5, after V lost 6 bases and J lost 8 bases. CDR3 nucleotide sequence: TGTGCCAGCAGACGTACAGGGGGCAAGCCCCAGCATTTT. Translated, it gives CASRRTGGKPQHF.

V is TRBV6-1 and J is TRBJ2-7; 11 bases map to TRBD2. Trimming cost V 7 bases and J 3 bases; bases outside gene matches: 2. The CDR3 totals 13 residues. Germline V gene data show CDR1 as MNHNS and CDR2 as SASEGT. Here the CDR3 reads CASKGTSGYEQYF. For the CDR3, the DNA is TGTGCCAGCAAAGGGACTAGCGGCTACGAGCAGTACTTC.

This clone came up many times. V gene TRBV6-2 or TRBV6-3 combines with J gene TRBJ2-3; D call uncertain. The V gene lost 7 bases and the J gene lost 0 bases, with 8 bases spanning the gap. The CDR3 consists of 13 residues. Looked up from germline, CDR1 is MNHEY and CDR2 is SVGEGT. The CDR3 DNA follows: TGTGCCAGCACCCTACAGAGCACAGATACGCAGTATTTT. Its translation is CASTLQSTDTQYF.

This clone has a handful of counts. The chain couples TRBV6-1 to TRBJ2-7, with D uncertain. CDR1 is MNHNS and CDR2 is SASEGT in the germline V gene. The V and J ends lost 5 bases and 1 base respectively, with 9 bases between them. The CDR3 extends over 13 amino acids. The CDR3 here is CASSFGTSYEQYF. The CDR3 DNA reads TGTGCCAGCAGTTTCGGCACGTCCTACGAGCAGTACTTC.

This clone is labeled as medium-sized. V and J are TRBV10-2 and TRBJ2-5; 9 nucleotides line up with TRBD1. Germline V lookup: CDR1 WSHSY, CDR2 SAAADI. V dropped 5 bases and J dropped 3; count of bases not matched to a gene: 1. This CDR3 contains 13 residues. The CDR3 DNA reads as TGCGCCAGCAGTACAGGGGGCGAAGAGACCCAGTACTTC. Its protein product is CASSTGGEETQYF.

The CDR3 sequence is CSARDVVTGELFF. The CDR3 region has the DNA TGCAGTGCTAGAGATGTGGTCACCGGGGAGCTGTTTTTT. This chain uses TRBV20-1 with TRBJ2-2; no clear D gene. Germline CDR1 DFQATT, CDR2 SNEGSKA (reference sequence). V gave up 0 bases and J gave up 4 bases, with 6 bases separating them. CDR3 length equals 13 residues.

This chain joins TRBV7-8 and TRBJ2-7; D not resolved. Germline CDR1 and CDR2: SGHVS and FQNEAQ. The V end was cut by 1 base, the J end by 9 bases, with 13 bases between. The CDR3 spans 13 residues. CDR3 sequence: CASSLEARLRQYF. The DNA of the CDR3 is TGTGCCAGCAGCTTAGAGGCGCGGCTTAGGCAGTACTTC.

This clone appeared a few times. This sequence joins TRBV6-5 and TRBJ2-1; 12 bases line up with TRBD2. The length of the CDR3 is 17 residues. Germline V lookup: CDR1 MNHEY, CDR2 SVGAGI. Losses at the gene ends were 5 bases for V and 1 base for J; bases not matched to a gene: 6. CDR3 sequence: CASSRLAGDLSYNEQFF. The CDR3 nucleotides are TGTGCCAGCAGTAGACTAGCGGGAGACTTGTCCTACAATGAGCAGTTCTTC.

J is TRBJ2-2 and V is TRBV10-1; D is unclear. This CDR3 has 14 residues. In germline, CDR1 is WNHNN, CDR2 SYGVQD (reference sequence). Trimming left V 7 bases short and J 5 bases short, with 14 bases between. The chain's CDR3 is CASTATRYTGELFF. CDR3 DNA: TGCGCCAGCACCGCTACCCGGTATACCGGGGAGCTGTTTTTT.